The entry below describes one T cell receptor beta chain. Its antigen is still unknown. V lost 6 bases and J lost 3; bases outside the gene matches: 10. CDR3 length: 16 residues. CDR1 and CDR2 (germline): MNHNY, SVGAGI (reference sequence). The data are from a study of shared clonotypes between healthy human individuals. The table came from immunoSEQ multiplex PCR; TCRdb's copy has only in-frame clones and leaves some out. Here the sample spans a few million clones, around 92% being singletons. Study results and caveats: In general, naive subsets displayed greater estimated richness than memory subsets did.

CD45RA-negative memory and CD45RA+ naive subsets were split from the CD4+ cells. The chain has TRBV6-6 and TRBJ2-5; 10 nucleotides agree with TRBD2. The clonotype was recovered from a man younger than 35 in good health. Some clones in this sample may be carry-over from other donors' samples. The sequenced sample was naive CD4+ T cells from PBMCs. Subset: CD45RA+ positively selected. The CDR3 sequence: CASSDSGRAFEETQYF. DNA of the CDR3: TGTGCCAGCAGCGACAGCGGGAGGGCCTTTGAAGAGACCCAGTACTTC.